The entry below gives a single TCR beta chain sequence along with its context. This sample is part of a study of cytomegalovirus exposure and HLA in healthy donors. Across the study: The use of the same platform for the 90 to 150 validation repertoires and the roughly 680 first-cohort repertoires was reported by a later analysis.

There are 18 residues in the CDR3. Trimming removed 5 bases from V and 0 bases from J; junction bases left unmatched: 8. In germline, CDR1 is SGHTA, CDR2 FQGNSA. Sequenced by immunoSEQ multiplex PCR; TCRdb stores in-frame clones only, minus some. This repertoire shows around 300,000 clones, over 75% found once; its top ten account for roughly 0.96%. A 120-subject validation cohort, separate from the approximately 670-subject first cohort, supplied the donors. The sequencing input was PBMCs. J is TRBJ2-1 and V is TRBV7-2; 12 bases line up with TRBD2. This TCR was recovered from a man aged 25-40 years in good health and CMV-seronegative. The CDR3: CASSRPLAGGRSYNEQFF. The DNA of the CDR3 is TGTGCCAGCAGCCGACCTCTAGCGGGGGGGCGCTCCTACAATGAGCAGTTCTTC.